Listed below are T cell receptor beta chains from one sample, sequenced in a study of T cell responses to AZD1222 COVID-19 vaccine. TCRdb's table, derived via immunoSEQ multiplex PCR, lists solely in-frame clones and lacks some. The sample contains about 84,000 clones, 70% to 90% of which appear only once. Sequencing used peripheral blood, obtained on day 0 of AZD1222 vaccination. The receptors originated from an adult in good health. Each CDR3 is given with its conserved first and last residue. D genes are given only for firm matches.

>-|TRBJ1-2|TRBV19
CASSFTTAPYGYTF
>TRBD2|TRBJ2-2|TRBV7-2
CASSLRGTSGSRTGELFF
>-|TRBJ1-2|TRBV4-3
CASSQDLGGINYGYTF
>TRBD1|TRBJ2-1|TRBV7-2
CASSISPGQGGTQFF
>-|TRBJ1-1|TRBV5-1
CASSTGTSGNTEAFF
>TRBD2|TRBJ2-3|TRBV19
CASKGTSGTDTQYF
>TRBD1|TRBJ1-4|TRBV27
CASSPGQGVANEKLFF
>-|TRBJ2-7|TRBV27
CASSLVGGYEQYF
>-|TRBJ2-5|TRBV3-1/TRBV3-2
CASSPRPETQYF
>TRBD1|TRBJ1-2|TRBV19
CASKEGAGVLYGYTF
>-|TRBJ2-1|TRBV30
CAWSLDEQFF
>-|TRBJ1-1|TRBV7-2
CASSLWVEMNTEAFF
>-|TRBJ2-7|TRBV12-2
CASRTCEYEQYF
>-|TRBJ2-4|TRBV19
CASSIDPTKNIQYF
>TRBD2|TRBJ2-1|TRBV7-2
CASSSGGPNNEQFF
>-|TRBJ2-7|TRBV20-1
CSASGSGGKAYEQYF
>-|TRBJ2-7|TRBV28
CASTTYLSYEQYF
>-|TRBJ2-3|TRBV7-9
CASSTHPRGLVTDTQYF
>-|TRBJ1-1|TRBV6-5
CASSYLAGFRNTEAFF
>-|TRBJ2-3|TRBV6-5
CASSYSDTQYF
>-|TRBJ1-2|TRBV6-5
CASRRQGHGAYGYTF
>-|TRBJ1-1|TRBV15
CATSLGTRGTEAFF
>-|TRBJ2-1|TRBV7-6
CASSSQAGMVTNEQFF
>TRBD1|TRBJ1-2|TRBV19
CASSMETGGTLNYGYTF
>-|TRBJ1-4|TRBV27
CASSLLAGNEKLFF
>TRBD2|TRBJ2-5|TRBV6-5
CASRLAGEEETQYF
>TRBD1|TRBJ2-7|TRBV30
CAWSGQGGEQYF
>-|TRBJ1-4|TRBV15
CATSIGENEKLFF
>TRBD2|TRBJ2-2|TRBV6-1
CASSGTSGTTIGELFF
>TRBD2|TRBJ2-4|TRBV6-2/TRBV6-3
CASSPSGRRNIQYF
>-|TRBJ1-1|TRBV25-1
CASSVVGAEEAFF
>-|TRBJ2-3|TRBV5-4
CASSTRTDTQYF
>-|TRBJ1-4|TRBV11-2
CASSLGVGTPLEKLFF
>TRBD2|TRBJ2-1|TRBV29-1
CSVDGGRAIEQFF
>-|TRBJ1-2|TRBV12-3/TRBV12-4
CASSPINGYTF
>-|TRBJ1-1|TRBV5-6
CASSLDSTGRTEAFF
>-|TRBJ2-1|TRBV6-5
CASSYRGVEQFF
>-|TRBJ2-5|TRBV20-1
CSALRETQYF
>-|TRBJ2-7|TRBV7-3
CASSPDPGFEQYF
>-|TRBJ1-1|TRBV2
CASRRTGIGNTEAFF
>-|TRBJ2-4|TRBV2
CASRAEDNIQYF
>-|TRBJ1-2|TRBV5-1
CASSLYAGIGNYGYTF
>-|TRBJ2-1|TRBV11-2
CASSLRPWEQFF